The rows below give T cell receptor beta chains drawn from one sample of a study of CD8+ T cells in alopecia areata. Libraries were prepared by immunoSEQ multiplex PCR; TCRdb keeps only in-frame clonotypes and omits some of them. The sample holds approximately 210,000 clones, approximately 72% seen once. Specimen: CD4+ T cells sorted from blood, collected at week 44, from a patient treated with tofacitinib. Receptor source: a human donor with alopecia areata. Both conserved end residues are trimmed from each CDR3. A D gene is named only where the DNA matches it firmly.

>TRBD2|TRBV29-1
SVAGTSGTYNEQF
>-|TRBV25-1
ASSEEGGYGYT
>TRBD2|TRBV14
ASSQDSGGVTDTQY
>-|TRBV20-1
SVRRDTEAF
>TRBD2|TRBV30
AWSAPRLAGGYEQY
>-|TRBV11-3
ASRLDSTGELF
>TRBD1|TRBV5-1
ASSLDRGLGYT
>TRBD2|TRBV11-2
ASSSTLAGAPYEQY
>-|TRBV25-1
ASSRGTGELF
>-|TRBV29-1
SVEGLSSYNEQF
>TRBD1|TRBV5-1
ASSLGAGQGAGGYT
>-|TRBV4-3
ASSHGTGSEQY
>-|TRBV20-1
SARSDTQY
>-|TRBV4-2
ASSQDPGTDQPQH
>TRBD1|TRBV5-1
ASSWRTGGSYEQY
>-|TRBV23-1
ASSQSGQHNEQF
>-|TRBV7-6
ASNPGGETQY
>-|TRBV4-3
ASSQDLVAGNYEQY
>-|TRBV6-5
ASSYSGAPGNTEAF
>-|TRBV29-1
SVVSSLDSNQPQH
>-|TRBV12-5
ASGLVQGNTGELF
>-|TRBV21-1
ASSKEGRASEKLF
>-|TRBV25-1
ASKSDRVYGYT
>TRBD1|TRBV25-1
ASSETLTGGNYGYT
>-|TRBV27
ASSLGTGLAYEQY
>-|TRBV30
AWSRAEDLLTNNSPLH
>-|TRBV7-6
ASSPAVGRTGNTIY
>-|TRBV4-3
ASSQAGLSGSYNEQF
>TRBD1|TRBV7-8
ASSLERTGISHEQF
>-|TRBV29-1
SVGKFDTQY
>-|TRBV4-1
ASSQLDMGFSGANVLT
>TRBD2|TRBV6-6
ASSYLAGGRVNEQF
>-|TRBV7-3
ASSAGRSYEQY
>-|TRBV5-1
ASRDPGGANVLT
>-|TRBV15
ATQTYRTDTQY
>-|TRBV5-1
ASSLLQVGTEAF
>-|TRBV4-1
ASSQVLSTNTEAF
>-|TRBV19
ASSINSYGYT
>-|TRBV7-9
ASSLGPVEAF
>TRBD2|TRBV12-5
ASGLPRTSGGYEQY
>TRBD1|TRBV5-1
ASSSDGTGTYEQY
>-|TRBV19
ASSTRGTGELF
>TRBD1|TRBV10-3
ATSDRLQETQY
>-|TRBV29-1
SVEGGGGAF
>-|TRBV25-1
ASSEPGRIAEAF
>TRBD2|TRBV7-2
ASSFEAGAYNEQF
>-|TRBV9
ASSDRPAADTQY
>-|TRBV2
ASREVGISTEAF
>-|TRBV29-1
SVEVGGVNQPQH
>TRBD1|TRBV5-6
ASSLRDRSSGANVLT
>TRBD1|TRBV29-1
SGGDRLDNEQF
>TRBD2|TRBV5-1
ASRTSGSYNEQF